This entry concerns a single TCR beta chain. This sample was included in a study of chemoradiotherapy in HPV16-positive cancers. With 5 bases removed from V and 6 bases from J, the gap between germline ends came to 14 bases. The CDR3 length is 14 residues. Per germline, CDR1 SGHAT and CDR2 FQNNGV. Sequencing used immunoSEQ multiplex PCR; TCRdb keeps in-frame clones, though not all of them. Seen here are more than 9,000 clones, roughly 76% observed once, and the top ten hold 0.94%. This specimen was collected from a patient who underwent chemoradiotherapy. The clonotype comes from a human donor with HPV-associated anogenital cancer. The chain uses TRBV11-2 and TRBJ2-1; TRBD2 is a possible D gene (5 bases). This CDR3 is CASSPPRRGNEQFF. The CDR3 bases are TGTGCCAGCAGCCCCCCACGCCGGGGCAATGAGCAGTTCTTC.